Below are 18 T cell receptor beta chains sequenced from a single sample in a study of CD8 T cells in ankylosing spondylitis. TCRdb analysed the 5' RACE reads with MiXCR anew, one entry per CDR3 protein. The top ten hold about 3% of the sample, which has approximately 250,000 distinct CDR3 sequences, approximately 10% seen once. The sample was blood, either unsorted or a sorted T cell fraction (not recorded which). The source of these receptors is a male donor with ankylosing spondylitis or in good health (not recorded which).

Only a few counts were recorded for this clonotype. CDR3: CASSATEGGQGAYEQYF. CDR3 sequence (DNA): TGTGCCAGCAGCGCCACCGAGGGGGGACAGGGAGCCTACGAGCAGTACTTC. The genes are TRBV21-1 and TRBJ2-7; no check of the table's D call, TRBD1, against the DNA was made. TRBV21-1 is labeled a pseudogene. The CDR3 has 17 residues.

This sequence joins TRBV4-2 and TRBJ1-1, with D tentatively TRBD1 (6 bases). Trimming left V 3 bases short and J 1 base short, with 12 bases between. The V gene's germline CDR1 is LGHNA and CDR2 YNFKEQ. CDR3 length: 15 residues. CDR3 residues: CASSQEGQKNTEAFF. In DNA, the CDR3 is TGTGCCAGCAGCCAGGAAGGACAGAAGAACACTGAAGCTTTCTTT.

This chain connects TRBV7-9 to TRBJ2-2; D is uncertain. CDR3 length: 14 amino acids. CDR1 is SEHNR and CDR2 is FQNEAQ in the germline V gene (reference sequence). Trimming left V 2 bases short and J 1 base short, with 5 bases between. The CDR3 loop is CASSLSENTGELFF. The DNA for the CDR3 is TGTGCCAGCAGCTTATCCGAGAACACCGGGGAGCTGTTTTTT.

This clonotype was detected many times. The chain carries TRBV5-1 and TRBJ2-2, with D unclear. Germline values: CDR1 SGHRS, CDR2 YFSETQ. V gave up 0 bases and J gave up 10 bases, with 10 bases separating them. CDR3 size: 13 residues. For the CDR3, the DNA is TGCGCCAGCAGCTTGGAAAGCCTTGTGGAGCTGTTTTTT. Its translation: CASSLESLVELFF.

This clonotype was observed at least ten times. The chain couples TRBV5-1 to TRBJ2-1, with 7 bases that match TRBD2. This CDR3 has 15 amino acids. V lost 2 bases to trimming and J lost 6 bases; unmatched junction nucleotides: 8. CDR1 is SGHRS and CDR2 is YFSETQ in the germline V gene. The CDR3 here is CASSFSSGGSNEQFF. Here the CDR3 DNA reads TGCGCCAGCAGCTTCAGCTCGGGAGGAAGCAATGAGCAGTTCTTC.

This clonotype was observed at least ten times. The chain combines TRBV18 with TRBJ1-4, with D possibly being TRBD1 (5 bases). There are 15 residues in the CDR3. Trimming shortened V by 0 bases and J by 7 bases, and 12 bases separated the two germline ends. Germline V gene data show CDR1 as KGHSH and CDR2 as LQKENI. The CDR3 bases are TGTGCCAGCTCACCACCCAGGGCCGGCGGTGAAAAACTGTTTTTT. This translates into CASSPPRAGGEKLFF.

The chain recombines TRBV11-2 with TRBJ2-3; 11 nucleotides line up with TRBD2. This CDR3 spans 18 amino acids. Germline CDR1 is SGHAT and CDR2 is FQNNGV. The V gene end was trimmed by 5 bases and the J gene end by 6 bases; junction bases not matched to a gene: 16. In DNA form, the CDR3 reads TGTGCCAGCAGCCTCACCGCCGGGACTAGCGGACCTGGGGATACGCAGTATTTT. It translates to CASSLTAGTSGPGDTQYF.

This clonotype was seen only a few times. This rearrangement joins TRBV5-6 to TRBJ2-5, with 9 bases lining up with TRBD1. V dropped 0 bases and J dropped 2; count of bases not matched to a gene: 5. This CDR3 is built from 16 residues. Per the germline V gene, CDR1 is SGHDT and CDR2 is YYEEEE. This CDR3 is CASSLGTGVKQETQYF. The CDR3 coding sequence is TGTGCCAGCAGCTTGGGGACAGGGGTAAAGCAAGAGACCCAGTACTTC. Looking up the rest from reference TRBV5-6 and TRBJ2-5 gives the full variable domain: DAGVTQSPTHLIKTRGQQVTLRCSPKSGHDTVSWYQQALGQGPQFIFQYYEEEERQRGNFPDRFSGHQFPNYSSELNVNALLLGDSALYLCASSLGTGVKQETQYFGPGTRLLVL.

This clonotype was recorded at least ten times. This chain links TRBV6-2 or TRBV6-3 with TRBJ1-2; D is possibly TRBD1 (6 bases). Trimming pared 6 bases from V and 6 bases from J, leaving 11 bases between. This CDR3 has 12 residues. CDR1 is MNHEY and CDR2 is SVGEGT in the germline V gene. CDR3 sequence: CASRGGGHGYTF. The CDR3 nucleotides are TGTGCCAGCAGAGGGGGAGGCCATGGCTACACCTTC.

This clonotype was counted ten times or more. The V and J genes are TRBV29-1 and TRBJ1-5, with a tentative D call TRBD1 (5 bases). The V end was cut by 2 bases, the J end by 4 bases, with 9 bases between. This CDR3 has 13 residues. Germline CDR1 SQVTM, CDR2 ANQGSEA. The CDR3: CSVEQGPNQPQHF. The DNA for the CDR3 is TGCAGCGTTGAACAGGGACCTAATCAGCCCCAGCATTTT.

This chain connects TRBV29-1 to TRBJ2-1; 10 bases map to TRBD2. J was trimmed by 5 bases and V by 3 bases; bases with no gene match: 16. Germline CDR1 and CDR2: SQVTM and ANQGSEA. The CDR3 length is 18 residues. The CDR3 region is CSVEDASGRGGLNNEQFF. CDR3 DNA sequence: TGCAGCGTTGAGGATGCTAGCGGGAGAGGGGGTCTTAACAATGAGCAGTTCTTC.

Many counts were recorded for this clonotype. V usage is TRBV5-1 and J usage is TRBJ2-7; possibly TRBD1 or TRBD2 for D (5 bases each). This CDR3 region has 14 residues. Germline V CDR1 and CDR2: SGHRS, YFSETQ. The V gene lost 3 bases and the J gene lost 5 bases, with 15 bases spanning the gap. The CDR3 region has the DNA TGCGCCAGCAGCTCCCCGGGACCGTACAACGAGCAGTACTTC. As protein: CASSSPGPYNEQYF.

This clonotype was observed a handful of times. The rearrangement uses TRBV20-1 and TRBJ2-7, with D tentatively TRBD1 (6 bases). This CDR3 has 13 residues. Trimming shortened V by 5 bases and J by 0 bases, and 11 bases separated the two germline ends. Germline CDR1 is DFQATT and CDR2 is SNEGSKA (reference sequence). CDR3 in DNA: TGCAGTGCTTACAGGGTGAGCTCCTACGAGCAGTACTTC. Translating it yields CSAYRVSSYEQYF.

This clonotype has at least ten counts. The rearrangement uses TRBV29-1 and TRBJ2-3; D not certain. Trimming removed 0 bases from V and 2 bases from J, with 6 bases in between. The CDR3 has 13 residues. Germline V gene data show CDR1 as SQVTM and CDR2 as ANQGSEA. The CDR3 loop reads CSVEELITDTQYF. The CDR3 DNA sequence: TGCAGCGTTGAAGAACTAATCACAGATACGCAGTATTTT.

This clonotype was recorded at least ten times. The V and J genes are TRBV5-1 and TRBJ2-2, with D perhaps TRBD1 or TRBD2 (5 bases each). Germline V CDR1 and CDR2: SGHRS, YFSETQ. Trimming took 1 base from V and 4 from J, leaving 14 bases between them. CDR3 length: 16 residues. CDR3 residues: CASSLPGPQATGELFF. The CDR3 DNA reads as TGCGCCAGCAGCTTGCCGGGACCCCAAGCCACCGGGGAGCTGTTTTTT.

This clonotype was seen many times. V gene TRBV27 combines with J gene TRBJ2-1; 12 bases fit TRBD2. This CDR3 has 15 residues. The V segment lost 5 bases and the J segment 10 bases; nucleotides outside the gene matches: 9. CDR1 and CDR2 from the germline V gene are MNHEY and SMNVEV (reference sequence). CDR3 region: CASSPRLAGVLEQFF. DNA for the CDR3: TGTGCCAGCAGTCCGCGACTAGCGGGAGTTTTGGAGCAGTTCTTC.

This clonotype turned up a few times. This chain joins TRBV5-5 and TRBJ2-3, with D possibly being TRBD2 (6 bases). Trimming shortened V by 5 bases and J by 0 bases, and 16 bases separated the two germline ends. The length of the CDR3 is 16 residues. Germline V gene sequence: CDR1 SGHKS, CDR2 YYEKEE (reference sequence). The CDR3 reads CASRRHGGISTDTQYF. The DNA of the CDR3 is TGTGCCAGCAGACGGCACGGAGGGATCAGCACAGATACGCAGTATTTT.

The table lists this clonotype with many counts. The chain recombines TRBV3-1 with TRBJ2-1; D not resolved. Deletions cut 1 base from V and 4 bases from J, with 8 bases between. The CDR3 sequence is 14 residues long. Germline CDR1 LGHDT, CDR2 YNNKEL (reference sequence). The CDR3 DNA sequence: TGTGCCAGCAGCCAAGGGTTTAGGTACAATGAGCAGTTCTTC. Protein product: CASSQGFRYNEQFF.